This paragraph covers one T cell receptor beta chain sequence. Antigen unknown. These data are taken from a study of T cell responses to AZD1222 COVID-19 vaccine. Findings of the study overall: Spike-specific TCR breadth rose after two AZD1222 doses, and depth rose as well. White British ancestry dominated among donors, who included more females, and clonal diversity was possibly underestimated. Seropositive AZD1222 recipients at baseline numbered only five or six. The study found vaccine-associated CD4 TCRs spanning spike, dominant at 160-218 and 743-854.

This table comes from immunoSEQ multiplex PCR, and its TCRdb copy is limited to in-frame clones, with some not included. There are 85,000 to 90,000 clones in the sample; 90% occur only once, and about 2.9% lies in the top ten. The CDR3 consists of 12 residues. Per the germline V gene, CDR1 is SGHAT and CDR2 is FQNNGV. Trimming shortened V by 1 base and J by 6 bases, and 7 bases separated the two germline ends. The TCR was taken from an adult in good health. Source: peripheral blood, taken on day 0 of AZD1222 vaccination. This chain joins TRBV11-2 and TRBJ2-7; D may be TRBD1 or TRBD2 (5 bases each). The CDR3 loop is CASSLGDAEQYF. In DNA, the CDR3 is TGTGCCAGCAGCTTAGGGGACGCCGAGCAGTACTTC.